This T cell receptor beta chain was captured in a study of T cell responses to AZD1222 COVID-19 vaccine (dated by TCRdb to the early 2020s). At the level of the whole study: AZD1222 recipients given second doses at about 4 weeks or at about 12 weeks were pooled, since spike-specific TCR depth and breadth were not found to differ between the two schedules. TCR sequencing was performed for approximately 240 trial participants, of whom 200 to 210 were given two doses of AZD1222 and around 26 were given two doses of MenACWY control vaccine. Trial participants were enrolled into age subgroups of 18-55, 56-69 and 70-plus years, which contained approximately 150, 28 and 58 TCR-sequenced participants, respectively.

What the research found in general, with its limitations: Conclusions about previously exposed vaccinees are limited because only five to seven AZD1222 recipients were SARS-CoV-2 seropositive at baseline. A significant rise in spike-specific TCR breadth and depth was observed after two AZD1222 doses relative to day 0 and relative to MenACWY recipients. Reportedly, close to half of the unique spike-specific TCRs recognized epitopes lying outside the regions that are mutated in the B.1.351 and B.1.1.7 variants. Because no day 14 peak-response samples were available, the repertoires could be characterized only after the peak T cell response. The vaccine-associated CD4 TCRs covered the entire spike protein, and the dominant responses fell in regions 160-218 and 743-854. The 56-69-year group was small, and its depth increase did not reach significance, likely because of low power. Participants were mostly white British and included more females than males, and it was suggested by the authors that clonal diversity may have been underestimated.

The CDR3 covers 19 residues, taking in both the cysteine and the phenylalanine. The DNA shown is the 57-base CDR3, in frame from base 1. Germline trimming amounts to 5 bases on V and 0 bases on J, with 13 as the count of junction bases outside the gene matches. Looking up the germline V gene (reference sequence) yields CDR1 MNHEY and CDR2 SMNVEV. As for this clone: Its antigen is currently not known. No base quality values were provided; no much bigger clone lies one nucleotide off.

The CDR3 regions of human TCRbeta chains were subjected to immunosequencing. Turning to the authors' computational methods: Repertoire TCRs were matched against a reference library of SARS-CoV-2-specific TCRs generated with the MIRA antigen-specificity platform. Breadth was defined as the fraction of unique TCRs that were SARS-CoV-2-associated. Depth was defined as the fraction of total T cells that were SARS-CoV-2-associated. Each spike-specific TCR was assigned to its reactive spike region and to a CD4 or CD8 class using the MIRA data. Log10-transformed breadth and depth values were compared by one-way ANOVA with Sidak's multiple comparisons tests. Sourced from immuneACCESS, this table was stored by TCRdb with only in-frame sequences that have V and J called. A share of the clones is absent; for the studies checked, an unresolved V gene accounts for under half, and the remainder has no known explanation. D and trimming were read from the DNA, whereas the V and J calls and clone size are those reported in that table. The sample contains some 110,000 clones, 93% of them found a single time. The ten largest make up more than 4% of the sample.

According to the study, the label for this sample's time point signals: baseline before first vaccination. Vaccinee samples were obtained from the UK trials COV001 and COV002, which included a single-blind randomized controlled phase 2/3 trial of AZD1222 (ChAdOx1 nCoV-19) in healthy adults. For TCRbeta chain sequencing, PBMC samples were collected from trial participants at day 0 and at day 28 after the second dose. The chain joins TRBV27 to TRBJ2-6, and 7 junction bases match TRBD2. The clonotype was recovered from an adult in good health. This material consisted of peripheral blood, taken on day 0 of AZD1222 vaccination. The CDR3 here reads CASSGGEVKDFSGANVLTF. The DNA sequence is given as TGTGCCAGCAGTGGGGGGGAGGTTAAAGATTTCTCTGGGGCCAACGTCCTGACTTTC.